This T cell receptor beta chain was captured by sequencing in a study of CD8 T cells in ankylosing spondylitis. General study points: What seemed typical of ankylosing spondylitis blood was a TCR beta motif built from several highly homologous variants. Those disease-linked clones were CD8+; they were also relatively rare in peripheral blood. Significant enrichment of disease-linked clones was reported in matched ankylosing spondylitis synovial fluid.

As regards this clonotype: Its cognate antigen is unknown. Possible read error: a much larger clone is one base away. Because the CDR3 is missing its conserved closing phenylalanine or tryptophan, this is likely a read error.

TCRdb itself ran the 5' RACE reads through MiXCR, one entry per CDR3 protein. The top ten clones hold roughly 3.5% of a sample with fewer than 550,000 distinct CDR3 sequences, roughly 5.2% of them seen once. V lost 6 bases and J 6 bases, leaving 14 bases between the germline ends. This CDR3 is built from 13 residues. Germline CDR1 reads DFQATT; CDR2 reads SNEGSKA (reference sequence). This chain joins TRBV20-1 and TRBJ2-2; D tentatively reads TRBD1 or TRBD2 (5 bases each). The sequence was collected from a male donor with ankylosing spondylitis. Sequencing was carried out using blood, either unsorted or a sorted T cell fraction (not recorded which). The CDR3 region is CSARGPRAGELFL. CDR3 bases: TGCAGTGCGAGGGGACCGAGAGCCGGGGAGCTGTTTCTT.